This entry features one T cell receptor (beta chain) sequence. Sequenced by immunoSEQ multiplex PCR; TCRdb stores in-frame clones only, minus some. The data contain around 40,000 clones, under 80% of them singletons. This CDR3 comprises 13 residues. V dropped 0 bases and J dropped 6 bases, with 10 bases sitting between them. The germline V gene encodes CDR1 SGHRS and CDR2 YFSETQ. This sample stems from a study of immune evolution from preneoplasia to lung adenocarcinoma. The V gene is TRBV5-1, the J gene TRBJ2-7; TRBD1 is a possible D gene (5 bases). The receptor was derived from a person between 60 and 69 years old with lung adenocarcinoma. The sample consisted of FFPE invasive lung adenocarcinoma tissue. CDR3 residues: CASSLGQGGEQYF. The CDR3 bases are TGCGCCAGCAGCTTGGGTCAGGGCGGCGAGCAGTACTTC. Complete variable domain (other parts from reference TRBV5-1 and TRBJ2-7): KAGVTQTPRYLIKTRGQQVTLSCSPISGHRSVSWYQQTPGQGLQFLFEYFSETQRNKGNFPGRFSGRQFSNSRSEMNVSTLELGDSALYLCASSLGQGGEQYFGPGTRLTVT.